The 32 T cell receptor beta chains in this list originate from one sample, sequenced in a study of T cell repertoires in cytomegalovirus infection. Each CDR3 protein is one row after TCRdb ran MiXCR on the reads. The sample lists 500,000 or so distinct CDR3 sequences; 16% were seen once. The specimen was CD8+ T cells from PBMCs. These receptors all stem from a human donor in good health (CMV status not recorded). Some clones in this sample may be carry-over from other donors' samples.

The chain joins TRBV10-3 to TRBJ1-6; 9 bases line up with TRBD1. CDR3 length: 14 amino acids. CDR1 and CDR2 (germline): ENHRY, SYGVKD. V was clipped by 7 bases and J by 6 bases; unmatched bases: 4. Here the CDR3 DNA reads TGTGCCATCATGGGGGACAGGGTTAATTCACCCCTCCACTTT. Amino acids: CAIMGDRVNSPLHF.

This clonotype was observed a few times. The V call is TRBV20-1, the J call TRBJ2-3; either TRBD1 or TRBD2 may supply D (6 bases each). V gave up 6 bases and J gave up 0 bases, with 16 bases separating them. The CDR3 is 15 amino acids. CDR1 is DFQATT, CDR2 SNEGSKA, per germline (reference sequence). CDR3 region: CSAQEGEASTDTQYF. CDR3 coding DNA: TGCAGTGCCCAGGAGGGGGAGGCAAGCACAGATACGCAGTATTTT.

In this sample, this clonotype turned up many times. The chain joins TRBV7-6 to TRBJ1-3; D unresolved. V was pared by 1 base and J by 4 bases, with 11 bases between. This CDR3 has 15 residues. The germline CDR1 and CDR2 sequences are SGHVS and FNYEAQ. CDR3 sequence (DNA): TGTGCCAGCAGCTTAGGAGCTCTTGCCGGAAACACCATATATTTT. It yields the protein CASSLGALAGNTIYF.

This clonotype has ten or more counts. The V and J genes are TRBV11-2 and TRBJ2-3; D not resolved. The CDR3 covers 14 residues. CDR1 is SGHAT and CDR2 is FQNNGV in the germline V gene. V was pared by 9 bases and J by 7 bases, with 20 bases between. The CDR3 spells CASSSPRVGNTQYF. The CDR3 bases are TGTGCCAGTAGCAGCCCCAGAGTTGGAAATACGCAGTATTTT.

This clonotype was seen ten or more times. The chain is built from TRBV28 and TRBJ2-1; 9 bases agree with TRBD2. The junction had 16 bases not matched to a gene; V was cut back by 4 bases and J by 6 bases. Germline CDR1 reads MDHEN; CDR2 reads SYDVKM. CDR3 length: 18 residues. The CDR3 coding sequence is TGTGCCAGCAGTTCCTACCATCTTAGCGGGAGCCCTCTCAATGAGCAGTTCTTC. Translated, it gives CASSSYHLSGSPLNEQFF.

This clonotype turned up a few times. The chain recombines TRBV15 with TRBJ2-3, with TRBD2 as a possible D gene (6 bases). The V end was cut by 0 bases, the J end by 0 bases, with 13 bases between. The CDR3 is made up of 17 amino acids. CDR1 is LNHNV and CDR2 is YYDKDF in the germline V gene (reference sequence). The CDR3 spells CATSRDLTRSSTDTQYF. CDR3 nucleotide sequence: TGTGCCACCAGCAGAGATCTGACTAGAAGCAGCACAGATACGCAGTATTTT.

Written as DNA, the CDR3 is TGTGCCAGCAGCGTAGAACAGGGGTCAGGTTCACCCCTCCACTTT. This sequence encodes CASSVEQGSGSPLHF. J is TRBJ1-6 and V is TRBV9; TRBD1 matches 7 bases. CDR3 length: 15 amino acids. Germline loops: CDR1 SGDLS, CDR2 YYNGEE. Unmatched junction bases numbered 6, after V lost 0 bases and J lost 9 bases.

This clonotype was picked up a small number of times. This chain uses TRBV19 with TRBJ2-1; D is possibly TRBD1 (5 bases). The CDR3 extends over 18 amino acids. Germline CDR1 LNHDA, CDR2 SQIVND (reference sequence). Trimming took 2 bases from V and 0 from J, leaving 17 bases between them. CDR3 nucleotide sequence: TGTGCCAGTAGTATATGGGGCCCGGATTTCAGCTCCTACAATGAGCAGTTCTTC. It specifies CASSIWGPDFSSYNEQFF.

In this sample, this clonotype turned up a few times. The chain has TRBV23-1 and TRBJ2-7, with no clear D. TRBV23-1 is annotated as an ORF whose role is uncertain. The CDR3 has 13 amino acids. V dropped 0 bases and J dropped 4 bases, with 7 bases sitting between them. CDR3 sequence: CASSQSKGYEQYF. CDR3 nucleotide sequence: TGCGCCAGCAGTCAATCTAAAGGGTACGAGCAGTACTTC.

The chain uses TRBV2 and TRBJ2-3; 7 bases are shared with TRBD2. The junction had 11 bases not matched to a gene; V was cut back by 5 bases and J by 0 bases. The germline V gene encodes CDR1 SNHLY and CDR2 FYNNEI. This CDR3 has 17 residues. The CDR3 loop is CASSLYPGTTSTDTQYF. The CDR3 nucleotides are TGTGCCAGCAGTCTCTACCCCGGGACTACTAGCACAGATACGCAGTATTTT. The variable domain in full, with the rest retrieved from reference TRBV2 and TRBJ2-3, is EPEVTQTPSHQVTQMGQEVILRCVPISNHLYFYWYRQILGQKVEFLVSFYNNEISEKSEIFDDQFSVERPDGSNFTLKIRSTKLEDSAMYFCASSLYPGTTSTDTQYFGPGTRLTVL.

This clonotype was recorded a few times. This sequence joins TRBV12-3 or TRBV12-4 and TRBJ2-3, with a tentative D call TRBD1 (5 bases). Trimming removed 6 bases from V and 4 bases from J, with 11 bases in between. The CDR3 spans 13 residues. CDR3 protein: CASSPGQPDTQYF. In DNA, the CDR3 is TGTGCCAGCAGCCCAGGACAACCAGATACGCAGTATTTT.

The chain employs TRBV6-1 and TRBJ1-1; D may be TRBD1 (6 bases). The CDR3 runs to 14 residues. CDR1 MNHNS and CDR2 SASEGT come from the germline V gene. V was shortened by 7 bases and J by 3 bases, with 15 bases between the two germline ends. CDR3 sequence reads: CASTWTVTDTEAFF. CDR3 in DNA: TGTGCCAGCACATGGACAGTGACGGACACTGAAGCTTTCTTT.

This clonotype was seen ten or more times. J is TRBJ2-7 and V is TRBV2, with 8 bases aligning to TRBD1. The CDR3 is 16 amino acids. Trimming took 10 bases from V and 1 from J; bases not matched to a gene: 15. Germline V gives CDR1 SNHLY, CDR2 FYNNEI. CDR3 in amino acids: CAINRDRQTISYEQYF. The CDR3 nucleotides are TGTGCCATAAACCGGGACAGGCAAACCATTTCCTACGAGCAGTACTTC.

The rearrangement links TRBV6-1 to TRBJ2-5, with 10 bases lining up with TRBD1. Germline V gives CDR1 MNHNS, CDR2 SASEGT. This CDR3 contains 13 residues. Trimming at V came to 6 bases and at J to 3 bases, leaving 1 base not matched to a gene. Here the CDR3 DNA reads TGTGCCAGCAGGGACAGGGGGAAAGAGACCCAGTACTTC. Translating it yields CASRDRGKETQYF.

The gene calls are TRBV25-1 and TRBJ2-3; no clear D gene. CDR1 is MGHDK, CDR2 SYGVNS, per germline. Trimming left V 3 bases short and J 8 bases short, with 15 bases between. The CDR3 contains 14 residues. The CDR3 region has the DNA TGTGCCAGCAGTGATTCGTTCCGTTCTTTTACGCAGTATTTT. This encodes CASSDSFRSFTQYF. Combining the CDR3 with reference TRBV25-1 and TRBJ2-3 gives the whole variable domain EADIYQTPRYLVIGTGKKITLECSQTMGHDKMYWYQQDPGMELHLIHYSYGVNSTEKGDLSSESTVSRIRTEHFPLTLESARPSHTSQYLCASSDSFRSFTQYFGPGTRLTVL.

This clonotype has ten or more counts. This chain uses TRBV7-9 with TRBJ2-5, with 14 bases lining up with TRBD2. Germline V CDR1 and CDR2: SEHNR, FQNEAQ (reference sequence). The CDR3 is 18 amino acids. The V and J ends lost 5 bases and 4 bases, in that order; junction bases with no gene match: 12. The CDR3 spells CASSLDRGLAGDRETQYF. In DNA, the CDR3 is TGTGCCAGCAGCCTTGACAGGGGACTAGCGGGAGATCGAGAGACCCAGTACTTC.

This clonotype came up many times. V gene TRBV7-9 combines with J gene TRBJ1-2; a possible D gene is TRBD1 (6 bases). The V and J ends lost 1 base and 1 base respectively, with 19 bases between them. Germline CDR1 SEHNR, CDR2 FQNEAQ (reference sequence). The CDR3 sequence is 18 residues long. CDR3 in DNA: TGTGCCAGCAGCTTAGGTGGGGGCTGGAGCCCGGATAACTATGGCTACACCTTC. This translates into CASSLGGGWSPDNYGYTF.

This clonotype was picked up a small number of times. The J gene is TRBJ2-1, the V gene TRBV29-1; a possible D gene is TRBD1 (5 bases). CDR1 and CDR2 (germline): SQVTM, ANQGSEA. Trimming left V 5 bases short and J 8 bases short, with 13 bases between. This CDR3 comprises 12 residues. In DNA, the CDR3 is TGCAGCGTTCTCAGGGTGCGCGATGAGCAGTTCTTC. Translation gives CSVLRVRDEQFF.

The chain joins TRBV9 to TRBJ1-1; unclear D gene. The germline V and J ends were trimmed by 4 bases and 0 bases, with 13 bases remaining between them. This CDR3 spans 15 amino acids. CDR1 is SGDLS and CDR2 is YYNGEE in the germline V gene. Here the CDR3 DNA reads TGTGCCAGCAGCCCCCGGCAATCCATGAACACTGAAGCTTTCTTT. It encodes CASSPRQSMNTEAFF.

This clonotype was observed many times. The rearrangement uses TRBV7-9 and TRBJ2-1, with a weak D call TRBD2 (6 bases). The CDR3 length is 14 residues. Germline CDR1 and CDR2: SEHNR and FQNEAQ (reference sequence). V was shortened by 5 bases and J by 6 bases, with 14 bases between the two germline ends. The CDR3 sequence: CASSLKRAGNEQFF. CDR3 bases: TGTGCCAGCAGCCTCAAGCGGGCCGGCAATGAGCAGTTCTTC. Complete variable domain (other parts from reference TRBV7-9 and TRBJ2-1): DTGVSQNPRHKITKRGQNVTFRCDPISEHNRLYWYRQTLGQGPEFLTYFQNEAQLEKSRLLSDRFSAERPKGSFSTLEIQRTEQGDSAMYLCASSLKRAGNEQFFGPGTRLTVL.

In its sample, this clonotype was seen many times. The chain recombines TRBV6-5 with TRBJ2-3; 7 nucleotides agree with TRBD2. Germline values: CDR1 MNHEY, CDR2 SVGAGI. This CDR3 is 13 amino acids long. The V gene end was trimmed by 4 bases and the J gene end by 5 bases; junction bases not matched to a gene: 3. CDR3 nucleotides: TGTGCCAGCAGTTTTACTAGCGAAGATACGCAGTATTTT. Its translation: CASSFTSEDTQYF.

The table lists this clonotype with many counts. The genes are TRBV7-9 and TRBJ2-2; 11 nucleotides line up with TRBD1. Trimming removed 7 bases from V and 5 bases from J; junction bases left unmatched: 12. This CDR3 contains 17 residues. Looked up from germline, CDR1 is SEHNR and CDR2 is FQNEAQ (reference sequence). The CDR3 coding sequence is TGTGCCAGCACCCCCCCGGTCGGGACAGGGGGGACCGGGGAGCTGTTTTTT. Its translation is CASTPPVGTGGTGELFF.

This rearrangement joins TRBV18 to TRBJ2-7, with D tentatively TRBD1 or TRBD2 (5 bases each). This CDR3 contains 14 residues. The V gene lost 0 bases and the J gene lost 3 bases, with 9 bases spanning the gap. In germline, CDR1 is KGHSH, CDR2 LQKENI. The CDR3 DNA sequence: TGTGCCAGCTCACCACCTCGGGGCTACTACGAGCAGTACTTC. Amino acids: CASSPPRGYYEQYF.

This clonotype was observed at least ten times. The V call is TRBV7-9, the J call TRBJ2-3; D not resolved. Trimming cost V 1 base and J 3 bases, with 8 bases left between them. Looked up from germline, CDR1 is SEHNR and CDR2 is FQNEAQ (reference sequence). The CDR3 contains 14 residues. The CDR3 DNA reads as TGTGCCAGCAGCTTAGTAATGGGGACAGATACGCAGTATTTT. The encoded protein is CASSLVMGTDTQYF.

This clonotype was picked up many times. The V and J genes are TRBV7-8 and TRBJ2-7; the match to TRBD1 covers 11 bases. The CDR3 contains 16 residues. Trimming removed 0 bases from V and 6 bases from J; junction bases left unmatched: 7. Germline V lookup: CDR1 SGHVS, CDR2 FQNEAQ. DNA of the CDR3: TGTGCCAGCAGCTTAGCCACTGGGACAGGGGGGGGCGAGCAGTACTTC. This encodes CASSLATGTGGGEQYF. Full variable domain (rest looked up from reference TRBV7-8 and TRBJ2-7): GAGVSQSPRYKVAKRGQDVALRCDPISGHVSLFWYQQALGQGPEFLTYFQNEAQLDKSGLPSDRFFAERPEGSVSTLKIQRTQQEDSAVYLCASSLATGTGGGEQYFGPGTRLTVT.

This clonotype was counted between two and nine times. V usage is TRBV9 and J usage is TRBJ2-5; TRBD2 is a possible D gene (5 bases). CDR3 length: 15 residues. Trimming removed 4 bases from V and 5 bases from J, with 18 bases in between. Germline V gene lookup returns CDR1 SGDLS and CDR2 YYNGEE. In nucleotides, the CDR3 is TGTGCCAGCAGCCCAGGCGAGGCTAGCCGGGAGACCCAGTACTTC. Translation: CASSPGEASRETQYF.

This clonotype turned up a few times. The J gene is TRBJ2-3, the V gene TRBV20-1; the match to TRBD2 covers 10 bases. The J segment lost 4 bases and the V segment lost 0 bases, leaving 10 bases of the junction unmatched. CDR3 length: 17 residues. Germline V lookup: CDR1 DFQATT, CDR2 SNEGSKA (reference sequence). CDR3 DNA: TGCAGTGCTAGAGATACAGCGGGAGGGAGTGGGGCAGATACGCAGTATTTT. The encoded protein is CSARDTAGGSGADTQYF.

This clonotype was detected many times. The rearrangement joins TRBV7-3 to TRBJ2-2, with 7 bases lining up with TRBD1. The trim removed 5 bases at V and 2 bases at J, leaving 8 bases unmatched. Germline V gives CDR1 SGHTA, CDR2 FQGTGA. The CDR3 sequence is 16 residues long. CDR3 sequence (DNA): TGTGCCAGCAGCCTCCTTGGGACAGATAACACCGGGGAGCTGTTTTTT. Translation gives CASSLLGTDNTGELFF.

This clonotype was counted only a few times. The chain employs TRBV7-3 and TRBJ2-4; TRBD2 agrees at 11 bases. J gave up 0 bases and V 5 bases, and 6 bases lay outside the gene matches. The CDR3 loop spans 17 amino acids. Germline assignment: CDR1 SGHTA and CDR2 FQGTGA. The CDR3, as DNA: TGTGCCAGCAGCGAAACCGGACTAGCGGGAGCCAAAAACATTCAGTACTTC. Its translation: CASSETGLAGAKNIQYF.

There are many counts of this clonotype. The V call is TRBV14, the J call TRBJ2-2, with TRBD1 identical over 7 bases. The length of the CDR3 is 17 residues. The germline CDR1 and CDR2 sequences are SGHDN and FVKESK. The ends lost 0 bases at V and 4 bases at J; junction bases unmatched: 8. The CDR3 spells CASSQDRRGLVTGELFF. The CDR3 region has the DNA TGTGCCAGCAGCCAAGATAGAAGGGGGCTGGTCACCGGGGAGCTGTTTTTT. Variable domain in full (rest from reference TRBV14 and TRBJ2-2): EAGVTQFPSHSVIEKGQTVTLRCDPISGHDNLYWYRRVMGKEIKFLLHFVKESKQDESGMPNNRFLAERTGGTYSTLKVQPAELEDSGVYFCASSQDRRGLVTGELFFGEGSRLTVL.

In this sample, this clonotype turned up many times. This chain joins TRBV7-8 and TRBJ1-1, with a possible D match to TRBD1 (5 bases). The CDR3 has 16 residues. Germline V CDR1 and CDR2: SGHVS, FQNEAQ. Trimming left V 4 bases short and J 1 base short, with 16 bases between. The CDR3 DNA reads as TGTGCCAGCAGCTACTTCCCTTTAACAGGGAACACTGAAGCTTTCTTT. The encoded protein is CASSYFPLTGNTEAFF.

This clonotype was seen many times. J is TRBJ1-2 and V is TRBV5-4; a weak D match, TRBD1 (5 bases). V dropped 0 bases and J dropped 6 bases, with 12 bases sitting between them. The CDR3 is made up of 14 amino acids. The germline V gene has CDR1 SGHNT and CDR2 YYREEE (reference sequence). CDR3 region: CASSLVRGRDGYTF. CDR3 coding DNA: TGTGCCAGCAGCTTGGTACGGGGCCGGGATGGCTACACCTTC.